This is a list of T cell receptor beta chains from one sample in a study of blood T cell repertoires in COVID-19. Profiled with immunoSEQ multiplex PCR; TCRdb holds only in-frame clones, not every one. This table holds about 97,000 clones, more than 75% found once. Sequencing was done on a sample of peripheral blood. Source of these receptors: a human donor in a cohort sampled during active COVID-19. Each CDR3 is given with its conserved first and last residue. A D gene is named only where the DNA matches it firmly. Size is omitted from some rows. Given values are once, few, many or a class for expanded clones.

V	D	size	J	CDR3	DNA
TRBV30	TRBD2	NA	TRBJ2-7	CAWSRGSSGSYEQYF	TGTGCCTGGAGTCGGGGTTCTAGCGGGAGCTACGAGCAGTACTTC
TRBV4-2	TRBD2	NA	TRBJ2-1	CASSQGLAGVNEQFF	TGTGCCAGCAGCCAAGGACTAGCGGGAGTCAATGAGCAGTTCTTC
TRBV30	TRBD1	once	TRBJ1-5	CAWATTGALGNQPQHF	TGTGCCTGGGCGACGACAGGGGCCCTCGGCAATCAGCCCCAGCATTTT
TRBV5-1	NA	NA	TRBJ2-3	CASSLGDSGSTDTQYF	TGCGCCAGCAGCTTGGGTGATAGCGGAAGCACAGATACGCAGTATTTT
TRBV2	TRBD2	NA	TRBJ2-7	CASSRGGQVIPYEQYF	TGTGCCAGCAGCCGGGGGGGGCAAGTAATCCCCTACGAGCAGTACTTC
TRBV18	NA	once	TRBJ1-1	CASSVKTGLGNTEAFF	TGTGCCAGCTCAGTAAAAACAGGCTTGGGAAACACTGAAGCTTTCTTT
TRBV5-1	TRBD1	NA	TRBJ1-1	CASGTGRAEAFF	TGCGCCAGCGGGACAGGGAGGGCGGAAGCTTTCTTT
TRBV23-1	TRBD1	NA	TRBJ1-5	CARLDRGNQPQHF	TGCGCCAGATTGGACAGGGGCAATCAGCCCCAGCATTTT
TRBV5-5	NA	NA	TRBJ1-1	CASSRGGELEAFF	TGTGCCAGCAGCCGGGGGGGCGAACTCGAAGCTTTCTTT
TRBV11-2	NA	NA	TRBJ1-2	CASSLDPNYNYGYTF	TGTGCCAGCAGCTTAGATCCCAACTATAACTATGGCTACACCTTC
TRBV28	NA	NA	TRBJ2-7	CASSLTSGTYEQYF	TGTGCCAGCAGTTTGACAAGCGGAACCTACGAGCAGTACTTC
TRBV28	TRBD2	once	TRBJ2-5	CASSHGTSGTLLETQYF	TGTGCCAGCAGTCACGGGACTAGCGGGACCCTCCTGGAGACCCAGTACTTC
TRBV2	NA	NA	TRBJ1-3	CAITGRISGNTIYF	TGTGCCATCACAGGTAGAATCTCTGGAAACACCATATATTTT
TRBV6-5	NA	NA	TRBJ2-5	CASRRDLGETQYF	TGTGCCAGCAGACGGGACTTAGGAGAGACCCAGTACTTC
TRBV19	TRBD2	NA	TRBJ2-5	CASSILAGGLETQYF	TGTGCCAGTAGTATTTTAGCGGGAGGGCTGGAGACCCAGTACTTC
TRBV14	TRBD1	NA	TRBJ2-1	CASSQPDRGRLNEQFF	TGTGCCAGCAGCCAACCAGACAGGGGAAGACTCAATGAGCAGTTCTTC
TRBV5-1	TRBD2	NA	TRBJ2-1	CASGSSGGYNEQFF	TGCGCCAGCGGGTCTAGCGGGGGGTACAATGAGCAGTTCTTC
TRBV3-1/TRBV3-2	NA	NA	TRBJ1-1	CASSQDQGNTEAFF	TGTGCCAGCAGCCAAGATCAGGGGAACACTGAAGCTTTCTTT